The 9 T cell receptor beta chains listed next were all sequenced from one sample in a study of persistence of HIV-infected CD4 T cells. No antigen has been identified for these receptors. This was the immunoSEQ version 4 assay in survey mode. Assay used: immunoSEQ multiplex PCR; TCRdb lists only in-frame clones, some missing. This repertoire shows about 20,000 clones, 70% to 80% found once; its top ten account for 6.8%. Cells were stimulated with CMV-infected fibroblast lysates at about 9.4 ug/mL. CD4+ T cells upregulating both CD40 ligand and CD69 were sorted as responding cells. Sequencing used CD4+ T cells sorted from PBMCs after roughly 20-hour stimulation, obtained from a patient who received antiretroviral therapy. The receptor set was obtained from an adult man with HIV who was CMV-seropositive.

CDR3 in amino acids: CASSSSQGALTGELFF. The CDR3 DNA is TGCGCCAGCAGCTCCAGTCAGGGGGCGCTCACCGGGGAGCTGTTTTTT. The chain is built from TRBV5-1 and TRBJ2-2; 8 bases match TRBD1. The CDR3 contains 16 residues. The J segment lost 4 bases and the V segment lost 3 bases, leaving 8 bases of the junction unmatched. Germline V gene data show CDR1 as SGHRS and CDR2 as YFSETQ.

J is TRBJ1-3 and V is TRBV14, with D unresolved. Germline V gene lookup returns CDR1 SGHDN and CDR2 FVKESK. The CDR3 covers 12 residues. The V gene lost 3 bases and the J gene lost 9 bases, with 9 bases spanning the gap. DNA for the CDR3: TGTGCCAGCAGCCAGGAGGTGGGCACCATATATTTT. As protein: CASSQEVGTIYF.

The gene calls are TRBV7-3 and TRBJ2-1; TRBD1 matches 7 bases. The CDR3 totals 15 residues. Germline V CDR1 and CDR2: SGHTA, FQGTGA. After removal of 3 bases from V and 3 bases from J, the junction contained 5 bases not matched to a gene. CDR3: CASSFGDRDYNEQFF. The CDR3 DNA reads as TGTGCCAGCAGCTTCGGTGACAGGGACTACAATGAGCAGTTCTTC. Full variable domain (remainder filled in from reference TRBV7-3 and TRBJ2-1): GAGVSQTPSNKVTEKGKYVELRCDPISGHTALYWYRQSLGQGPEFLIYFQGTGAADDSGLPNDRFFAVRPEGSVSTLKIQRTERGDSAVYLCASSFGDRDYNEQFFGPGTRLTVL.

Comment on this clone: One end of the junction does not line up with germline, which may come from a read error. This sequence joins TRBV9 and TRBJ1-5; D gene uncertain. Looked up from germline, CDR1 is SGDLS and CDR2 is YYNGEE. The CDR3 extends over 15 amino acids. The CDR3 region has the DNA TGTGCCAGCAGCGTAGGCCCGGGGAGCAATCAGTCCCAGCATTTT. It encodes CASSVGPGSNQSQHF.

The rearrangement uses TRBV6-6 and TRBJ1-3, with TRBD1 matching 9 bases. Looked up from germline, CDR1 is MNHNY and CDR2 is SVGAGI (reference sequence). The CDR3 extends over 15 amino acids. V shed 6 bases, J shed 4 bases, and the junction held 7 bases outside the gene matches. Written as DNA, the CDR3 is TGTGCCAGCAGGACCGGGACAGGGAGCGGAAACACCATATATTTT. Amino acid sequence: CASRTGTGSGNTIYF.

This chain connects TRBV12-3 or TRBV12-4 to TRBJ1-1; D remains unclear. V lost 7 bases, J lost 3 bases, and 12 bases lay in between. The length of the CDR3 is 13 residues. The CDR3 sequence is CASTLWGYTEAFF. The DNA for the CDR3 is TGTGCCAGCACTCTGTGGGGTTACACTGAAGCTTTCTTT.

The chain couples TRBV24-1 to TRBJ1-2; possible D gene TRBD1, 6 bases. Germline V gene sequence: CDR1 KGHDR, CDR2 SFDVKD. The CDR3 totals 13 residues. Trimming removed 0 bases at V and 6 bases at J, with 7 bases between. This chain's CDR3 is CATSDLQGNGYTF. The CDR3 region has the DNA TGTGCCACCAGTGATTTGCAGGGGAATGGCTACACCTTC.

The chain carries TRBV3-1 (or the pseudogene TRBV3-2) and TRBJ2-2; 10 nucleotides agree with TRBD2. Losses at the gene ends were 7 bases for V and 7 bases for J; bases not matched to a gene: 15. Germline values: CDR1 LGHDT, CDR2 YNNKEL (reference sequence). The CDR3 extends over 17 amino acids. Written as DNA, the CDR3 is TGTGCCAGCACCTCAGCGGGGGGGCGATCCTTCAACGGGGAGCTGTTTTTT. Protein: CASTSAGGRSFNGELFF.

The DNA for the CDR3 is TGTGCCAGCAGCGCGGGGGGAGGGGCCTACGAGCAGTACTTC. This encodes CASSAGGGAYEQYF. This rearrangement joins TRBV5-4 to TRBJ2-7, with 8 bases that match TRBD2. Germline V CDR1 and CDR2: SGHNT, YYREEE (reference sequence). Trimming removed 4 bases from V and 2 bases from J; junction bases left unmatched: 5. This CDR3 spans 14 amino acids.